Shown below are 9 T cell receptor beta chains from a single sample sequenced in a study of blood T cell repertoires in COVID-19. The assay was immunoSEQ multiplex PCR, and TCRdb's table has in-frame clones only and misses some. The table has roughly 140,000 clones, around 84% seen once. Specimen: PBMCs or T cells enriched from blood (not recorded which). The receptors come from a man in his fifties or sixties who had recovered from COVID-19.

This clone was counted a few times. The chain employs TRBV30 and TRBJ1-2, with D tentatively TRBD1 (5 bases). V was trimmed by 0 bases and J by 6 bases, leaving 11 bases between them. The V gene's germline CDR1 is GTSNPN and CDR2 SVGIG (reference sequence). This CDR3 has 13 amino acids. The CDR3 nucleotides read TGTGCCTGGAGTGTACTTGGGGGGGATGGCTACACCTTC. Protein: CAWSVLGGDGYTF.

CDR3 coding DNA: TGTGCCAGCAGAGACCCGGGACAGGGTAAGGGTACGCAGTATTTT. It yields the protein CASRDPGQGKGTQYF. This chain joins TRBV27 and TRBJ2-3; 9 bases are a match to TRBD1. The CDR3 contains 15 residues. Germline loops: CDR1 MNHEY, CDR2 SMNVEV (reference sequence). V shed 6 bases and J 8 bases; nucleotides not matched to a gene: 12.

CDR3 protein: CASKTSGGAFNEQFF. In DNA form, the CDR3 reads TGTGCCAGCAAAACTAGCGGGGGGGCCTTCAATGAGCAGTTCTTC. The chain employs TRBV6-5 and TRBJ2-1; 13 positions match TRBD2. Looked up from germline, CDR1 is MNHEY and CDR2 is SVGAGI. The CDR3 runs 15 residues. Unmatched junction bases numbered 6, after V lost 7 bases and J lost 6 bases.

The gene calls are TRBV7-2 and TRBJ2-5; 11 nucleotides align to TRBD1. Trimming at V came to 6 bases and at J to 5 bases, leaving 8 bases not matched to a gene. Germline V CDR1 and CDR2: SGHTA, FQGNSA. This CDR3 region has 15 residues. CDR3 in amino acids: CASRPDRGRTETQYF. The CDR3 region has the DNA TGTGCCAGCAGGCCGGACAGGGGGCGGACGGAGACCCAGTACTTC.

This clone was observed once. The chain uses TRBV19 and TRBJ2-1, with D possibly TRBD1 on 7 matching bases. Trimming left V 3 bases short and J 2 bases short, with 11 bases between. CDR1 is LNHDA and CDR2 is SQIVND in the germline V gene (reference sequence). This CDR3 contains 15 residues. CDR3 protein: CASSMEGAPYNEQFF. The CDR3 bases are TGTGCCAGTAGTATGGAGGGGGCCCCCTACAATGAGCAGTTCTTC.

CDR3 DNA: TGTGCCAGCTCACCACCGGGACTAGCGGGGCGGGTGACCCAGTACTTC. Amino acids: CASSPPGLAGRVTQYF. V and J are TRBV18 and TRBJ2-5; 13 bases are a match to TRBD2. The CDR3 runs to 16 residues. Germline CDR1 reads KGHSH; CDR2 reads LQKENI. V lost 0 bases to trimming and J lost 7 bases; unmatched junction nucleotides: 5.

V usage is TRBV9 and J usage is TRBJ2-2; 13 bases are shared with TRBD2. This CDR3 region has 19 residues. CDR1 and CDR2 (germline): SGDLS, YYNGEE. Losses at the gene ends were 1 base for V and 1 base for J; bases not matched to a gene: 7. The CDR3 DNA is TGTGCCAGCAGCGTAACTAGCGGGGGGGCCTTAGGGAACACCGGGGAGCTGTTTTTT. This codes for CASSVTSGGALGNTGELFF.

This clone has just one count. This chain uses TRBV11-1 with TRBJ2-7; 9 bases fit TRBD1. There are 14 residues in the CDR3. Germline CDR1 and CDR2: SGHAT and FQDESV (reference sequence). With 5 bases clipped from V and 5 bases from J, the junction kept 7 bases outside the gene matches. CDR3 coding DNA: TGTGCCAGCAGCCCTCGGGACAGGGACCACGAGCAGTACTTC. Translating gives CASSPRDRDHEQYF.

The rearrangement uses TRBV4-2 and TRBJ2-3; TRBD2 matches at 7 bases. Trimming at V came to 0 bases and at J to 2 bases, leaving 11 bases not matched to a gene. The V gene's germline CDR1 is LGHNA and CDR2 YNFKEQ. This CDR3 comprises 18 residues. In DNA, the CDR3 is TGTGCCAGCAGCCAAGACCCCCAGGGACTACCGGACACAGATACGCAGTATTTT. Translating it yields CASSQDPQGLPDTDTQYF.